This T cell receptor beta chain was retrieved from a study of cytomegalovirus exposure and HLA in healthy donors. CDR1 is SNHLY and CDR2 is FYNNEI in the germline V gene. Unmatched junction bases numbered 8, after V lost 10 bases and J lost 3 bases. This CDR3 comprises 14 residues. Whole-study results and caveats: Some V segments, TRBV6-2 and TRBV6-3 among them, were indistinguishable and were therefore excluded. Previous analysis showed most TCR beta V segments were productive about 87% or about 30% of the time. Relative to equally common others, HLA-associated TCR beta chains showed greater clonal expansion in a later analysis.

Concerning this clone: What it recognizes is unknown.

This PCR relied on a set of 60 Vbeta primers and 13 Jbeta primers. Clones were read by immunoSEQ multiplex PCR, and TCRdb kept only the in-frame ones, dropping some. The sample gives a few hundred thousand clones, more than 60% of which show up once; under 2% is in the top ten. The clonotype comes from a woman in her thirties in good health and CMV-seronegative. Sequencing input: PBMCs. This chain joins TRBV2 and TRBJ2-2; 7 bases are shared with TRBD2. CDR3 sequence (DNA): TGTGCCACCGGGGGACTACAAGACACCGGGGAGCTGTTTTTT. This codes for CATGGLQDTGELFF.